This section outlines one TCR beta chain sequence together with its context. Its antigen remains unknown. This sample was taken from a study of Ad26.COV2.S vaccination and SARS-CoV-2 variants. Overall study: Recipients of Ad26.COV2.S got it intramuscularly, once or twice 56 days apart. Study-wide results and limits: Comparability of non-spike TCR breadth was observed across vaccine and placebo recipients. The TCR breadth and depth analyses may have understated or missed part of the total T cell responses.

Trimming at V came to 5 bases and at J to 3 bases, leaving 4 bases not matched to a gene. The germline V gene has CDR1 MNHEY and CDR2 SVGEGT. The CDR3 is 14 amino acids. The method was immunoSEQ multiplex PCR; TCRdb's version includes in-frame clones alone and lacks a portion of them. The table includes around 300,000 clones, 80% to 90% detected once. Sample treatment: about 20 received Ad26.COV2.S at low or high dose, single or two shots; 5 received placebo; per-sample allocation not given. Day 63 after the first injection of vaccine or placebo was the sampling time. The donor was a Boston adult aged 18-55 years.

The sequencing used peripheral blood, collected in a trial of Ad26.COV2.S vaccine versus placebo. The chain has TRBV6-2 or TRBV6-3 and TRBJ2-7, with 10 bases matching TRBD2. The source of this sequence is a person aged 18 to 65 who received the Ad26.COV2.S COVID-19 vaccine or a placebo. The CDR3 coding sequence is TGTGCCAGCAGTGGCTTAGCGGGGGGCTACGAGCAGTACTTC. As protein: CASSGLAGGYEQYF.